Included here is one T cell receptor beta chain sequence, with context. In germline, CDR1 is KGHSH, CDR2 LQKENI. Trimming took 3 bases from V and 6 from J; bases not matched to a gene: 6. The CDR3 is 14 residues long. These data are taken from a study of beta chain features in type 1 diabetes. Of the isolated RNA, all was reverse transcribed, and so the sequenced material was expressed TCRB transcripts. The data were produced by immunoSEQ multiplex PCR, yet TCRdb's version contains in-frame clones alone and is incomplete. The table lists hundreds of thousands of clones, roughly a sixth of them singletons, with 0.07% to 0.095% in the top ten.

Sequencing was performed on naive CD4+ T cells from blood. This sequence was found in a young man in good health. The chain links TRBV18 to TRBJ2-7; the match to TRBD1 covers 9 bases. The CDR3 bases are TGTGCCAGCTCACCCAGGACAGGGGAAGGCGAGCAGTACTTC. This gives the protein CASSPRTGEGEQYF.